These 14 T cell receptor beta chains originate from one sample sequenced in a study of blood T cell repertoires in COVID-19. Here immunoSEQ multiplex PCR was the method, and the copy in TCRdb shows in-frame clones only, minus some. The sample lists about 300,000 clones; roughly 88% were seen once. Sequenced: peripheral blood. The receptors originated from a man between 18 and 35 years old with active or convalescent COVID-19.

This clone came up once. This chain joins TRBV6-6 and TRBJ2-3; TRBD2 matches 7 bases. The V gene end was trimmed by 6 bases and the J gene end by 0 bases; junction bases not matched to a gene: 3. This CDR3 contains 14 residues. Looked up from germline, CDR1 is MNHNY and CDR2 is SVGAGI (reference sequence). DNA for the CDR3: TGTGCCAGCAGCCGGGGGGTGAGCACAGATACGCAGTATTTT. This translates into CASSRGVSTDTQYF.

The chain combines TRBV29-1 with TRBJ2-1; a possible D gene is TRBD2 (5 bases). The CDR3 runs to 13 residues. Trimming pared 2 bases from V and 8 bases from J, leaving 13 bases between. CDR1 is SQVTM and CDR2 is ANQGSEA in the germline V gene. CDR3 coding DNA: TGCAGCGTTGAACTCTCAGGACTCGATGAGCAGTTCTTC. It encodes CSVELSGLDEQFF.

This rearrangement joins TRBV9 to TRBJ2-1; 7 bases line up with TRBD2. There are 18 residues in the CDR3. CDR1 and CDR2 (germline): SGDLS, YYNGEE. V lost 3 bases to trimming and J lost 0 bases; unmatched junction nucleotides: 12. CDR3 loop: CASSGPRAGPSSYNEQFF. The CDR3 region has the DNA TGTGCCAGCAGCGGCCCTCGAGCGGGGCCTAGCTCCTACAATGAGCAGTTCTTC. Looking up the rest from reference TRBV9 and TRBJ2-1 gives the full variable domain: DSGVTQTPKHLITATGQRVTLRCSPRSGDLSVYWYQQSLDQGLQFLIQYYNGEERAKGNILERFSAQQFPDLHSELNLSSLELGDSALYFCASSGPRAGPSSYNEQFFGPGTRLTVL.

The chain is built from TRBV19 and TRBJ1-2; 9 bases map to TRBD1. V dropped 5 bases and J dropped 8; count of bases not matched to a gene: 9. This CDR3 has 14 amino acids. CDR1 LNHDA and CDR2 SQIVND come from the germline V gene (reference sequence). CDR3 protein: CASSWGQGIFGYTF. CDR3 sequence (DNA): TGTGCCAGTAGTTGGGGACAGGGTATTTTCGGCTACACCTTC. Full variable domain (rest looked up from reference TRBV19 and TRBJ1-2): DGGITQSPKYLFRKEGQNVTLSCEQNLNHDAMYWYRQDPGQGLRLIYYSQIVNDFQKGDIAEGYSVSREKKESFPLTVTSAQKNPTAFYLCASSWGQGIFGYTFGSGTRLTVV.

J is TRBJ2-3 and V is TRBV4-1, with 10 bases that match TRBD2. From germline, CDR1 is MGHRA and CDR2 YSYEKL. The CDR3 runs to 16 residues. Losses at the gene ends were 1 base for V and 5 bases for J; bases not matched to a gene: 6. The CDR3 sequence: CASSQVLAGKGDTQYF. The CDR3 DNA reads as TGCGCCAGCAGCCAAGTACTAGCGGGGAAGGGAGATACGCAGTATTTT.

CDR3 region: CASSLKRRGETQYF. CDR3 DNA: TGTGCCAGCAGTTTGAAGCGAAGAGGGGAGACCCAGTACTTC. This chain links TRBV6-9 with TRBJ2-5; maybe TRBD2 (5 bases). Looked up from germline, CDR1 is MNHGY and CDR2 is SVAAGI. Between the trimmed V and J ends, which lost 4 bases and 5 bases, there was a span of 14 bases. This CDR3 comprises 14 residues.

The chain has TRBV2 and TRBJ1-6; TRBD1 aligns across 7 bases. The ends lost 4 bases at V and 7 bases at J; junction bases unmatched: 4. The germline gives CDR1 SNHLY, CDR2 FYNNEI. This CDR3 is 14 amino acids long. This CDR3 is CASSGDRSNSPLHF. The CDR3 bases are TGTGCCAGCAGTGGGGACAGATCCAATTCACCCCTCCACTTT.

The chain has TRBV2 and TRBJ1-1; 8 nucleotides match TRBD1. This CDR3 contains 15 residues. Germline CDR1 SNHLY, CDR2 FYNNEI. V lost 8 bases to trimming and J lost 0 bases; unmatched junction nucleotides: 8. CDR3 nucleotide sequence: TGTGCCAGCGGCCGGACAGGGCCAATGAACACTGAAGCTTTCTTT. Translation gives CASGRTGPMNTEAFF.

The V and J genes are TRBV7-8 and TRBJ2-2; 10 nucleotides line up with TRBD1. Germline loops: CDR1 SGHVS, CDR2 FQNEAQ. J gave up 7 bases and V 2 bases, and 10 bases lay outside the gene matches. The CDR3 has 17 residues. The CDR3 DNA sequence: TGTGCCAGCAGCTTAAGGATACCGGGACAGGGGATCGGGGAGCTGTTTTTT. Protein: CASSLRIPGQGIGELFF. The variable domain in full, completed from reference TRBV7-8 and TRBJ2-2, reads GAGVSQSPRYKVAKRGQDVALRCDPISGHVSLFWYQQALGQGPEFLTYFQNEAQLDKSGLPSDRFFAERPEGSVSTLKIQRTQQEDSAVYLCASSLRIPGQGIGELFFGEGSRLTVL.

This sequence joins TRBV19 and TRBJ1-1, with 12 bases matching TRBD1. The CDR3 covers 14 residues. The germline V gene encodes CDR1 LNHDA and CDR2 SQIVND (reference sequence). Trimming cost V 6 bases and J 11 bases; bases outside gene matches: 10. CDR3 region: CASRLPGQGAVAFF. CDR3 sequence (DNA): TGTGCCAGTAGACTTCCGGGACAGGGGGCTGTTGCTTTCTTT.

The CDR3 loop is CASSLSLGGPLHF. The CDR3 DNA reads as TGTGCCAGCAGCTTAAGCTTGGGAGGACCCCTCCACTTT. This chain uses TRBV11-3 with TRBJ1-6; the D is unclear. This CDR3 contains 13 residues. With 2 bases removed from V and 12 bases from J, the gap between germline ends came to 11 bases. Germline assignment: CDR1 SGHNT and CDR2 YENEEA.

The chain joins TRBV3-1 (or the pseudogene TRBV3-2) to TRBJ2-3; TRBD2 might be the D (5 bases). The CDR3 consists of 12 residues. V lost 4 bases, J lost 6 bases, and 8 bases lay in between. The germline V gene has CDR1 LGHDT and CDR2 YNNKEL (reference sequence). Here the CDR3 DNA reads TGTGCCAGCAGCCTGGAGGCGGATACGCAGTATTTT. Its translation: CASSLEADTQYF.

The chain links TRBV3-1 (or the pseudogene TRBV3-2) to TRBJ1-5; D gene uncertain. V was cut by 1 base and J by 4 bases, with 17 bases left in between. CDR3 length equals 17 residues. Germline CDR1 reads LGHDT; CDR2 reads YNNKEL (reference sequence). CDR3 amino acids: CASSQVPEPPFNQPQHF. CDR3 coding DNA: TGTGCCAGCAGCCAAGTGCCAGAACCGCCCTTTAATCAGCCCCAGCATTTT.

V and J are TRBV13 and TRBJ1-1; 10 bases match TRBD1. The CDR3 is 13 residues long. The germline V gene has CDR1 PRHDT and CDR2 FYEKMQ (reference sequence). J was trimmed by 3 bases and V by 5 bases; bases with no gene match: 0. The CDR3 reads CASSGQGDTEAFF. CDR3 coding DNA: TGTGCCAGCAGCGGACAGGGGGACACTGAAGCTTTCTTT.